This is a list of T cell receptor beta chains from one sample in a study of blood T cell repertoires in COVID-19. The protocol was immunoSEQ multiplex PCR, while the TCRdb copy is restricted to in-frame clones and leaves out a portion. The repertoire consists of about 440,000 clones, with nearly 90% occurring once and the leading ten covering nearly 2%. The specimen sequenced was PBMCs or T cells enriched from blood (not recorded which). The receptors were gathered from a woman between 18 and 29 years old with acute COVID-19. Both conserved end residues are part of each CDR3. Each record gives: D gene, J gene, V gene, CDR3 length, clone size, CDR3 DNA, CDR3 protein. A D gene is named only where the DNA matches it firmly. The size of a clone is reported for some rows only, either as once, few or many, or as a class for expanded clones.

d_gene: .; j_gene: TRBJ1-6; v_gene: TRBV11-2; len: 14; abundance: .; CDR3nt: TGTGCCAGCAGCTTTGACATCTATAATTCACCCCTCCACTTT; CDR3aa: CASSFDIYNSPLHF
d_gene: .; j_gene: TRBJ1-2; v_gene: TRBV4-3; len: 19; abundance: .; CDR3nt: TGCGCCAGCAGCCAAGATCCCCCCAACCGGCGTACAGGAGCCTATGGCTACACCTTC; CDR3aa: CASSQDPPNRRTGAYGYTF
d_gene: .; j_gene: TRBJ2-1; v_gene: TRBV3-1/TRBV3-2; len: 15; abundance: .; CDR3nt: TGTGCCAGCAGCCGAACGGAGGCCTCCTACAATGAGCAGTTCTTC; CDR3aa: CASSRTEASYNEQFF
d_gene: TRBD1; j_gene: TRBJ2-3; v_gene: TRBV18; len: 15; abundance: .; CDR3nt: TGTGCCAGCTCACCCGACAGGGTTCTCACAGATACGCAGTATTTT; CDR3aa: CASSPDRVLTDTQYF
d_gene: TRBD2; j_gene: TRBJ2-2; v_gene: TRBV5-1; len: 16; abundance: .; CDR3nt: TGCGCCAGCAGCAAGACTAGCGAAGTTAACACCGGGGAGCTGTTTTTT; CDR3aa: CASSKTSEVNTGELFF
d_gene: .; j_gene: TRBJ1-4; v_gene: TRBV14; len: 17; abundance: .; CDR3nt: TGTGCCAGCAGCCATTTACCGCCCGGGTCCCATAATGAAAAACTGTTTTTT; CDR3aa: CASSHLPPGSHNEKLFF
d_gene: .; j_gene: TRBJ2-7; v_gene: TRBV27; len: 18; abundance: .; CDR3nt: TGTGCCAGCAGTCACACGACAGTGGATTATAACATACACTACGAGCAGTACTTC; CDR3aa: CASSHTTVDYNIHYEQYF
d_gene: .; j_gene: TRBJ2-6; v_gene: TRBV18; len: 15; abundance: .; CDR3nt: TGTGCCAGCTCACTGGACAGTTCTGGGGCCAACGTCCTGACTTTC; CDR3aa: CASSLDSSGANVLTF
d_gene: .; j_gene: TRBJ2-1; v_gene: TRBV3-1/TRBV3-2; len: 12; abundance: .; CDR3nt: TGTGCCAGCAGCCAAGCTAACAGGGAGCAGTTCTTC; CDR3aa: CASSQANREQFF
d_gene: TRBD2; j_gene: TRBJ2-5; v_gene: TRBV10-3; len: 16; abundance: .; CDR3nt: TGTGCCATCAGTGGGACTAGCGGGGGTTACCAAGAGACCCAGTACTTC; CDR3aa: CAISGTSGGYQETQYF
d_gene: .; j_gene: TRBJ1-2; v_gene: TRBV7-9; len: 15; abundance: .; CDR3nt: TGTGCCAGCAGCTTAGGGATGGAGGGCCTCTATGGCTACACCTTC; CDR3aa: CASSLGMEGLYGYTF
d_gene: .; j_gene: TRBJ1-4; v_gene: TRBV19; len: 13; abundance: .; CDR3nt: TGTGCCAGTAGTACGGGGGTAAATGAAAAACTGTTTTTT; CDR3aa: CASSTGVNEKLFF
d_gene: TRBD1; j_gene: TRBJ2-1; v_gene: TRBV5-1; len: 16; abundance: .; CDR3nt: TGCGCCAGCAGCTTTACCGGGACAGGGGGTAGGGGTGAGCAGTTCTTC; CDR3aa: CASSFTGTGGRGEQFF
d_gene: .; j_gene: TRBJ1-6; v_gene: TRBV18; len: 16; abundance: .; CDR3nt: TGTGCCAGCTCACCACTTCGGGAAATGCAAAATTCACCCCTCCACTTT; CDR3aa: CASSPLREMQNSPLHF
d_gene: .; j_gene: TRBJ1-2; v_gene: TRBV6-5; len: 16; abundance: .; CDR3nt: TGTGCCAGCAGTTACCCCCGAGGAGGAAGCAACTATGGCTACACCTTC; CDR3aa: CASSYPRGGSNYGYTF
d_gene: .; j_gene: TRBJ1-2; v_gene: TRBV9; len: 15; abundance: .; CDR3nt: TGTGCCAGCAGCGAACTCGGACAGCTAGGGCATGGCTACACCTTC; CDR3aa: CASSELGQLGHGYTF
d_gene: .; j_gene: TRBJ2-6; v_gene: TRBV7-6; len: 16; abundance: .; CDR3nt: TGTGCCAGCAGCAGGGGTCCGCTGATTGGGGCCAACGTCCTGACTTTC; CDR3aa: CASSRGPLIGANVLTF
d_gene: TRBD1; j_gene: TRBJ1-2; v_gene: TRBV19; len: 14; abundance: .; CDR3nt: TGTGCCAGTAGTCTACAGGGGTACAGCTATGGCTACACCTTC; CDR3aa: CASSLQGYSYGYTF
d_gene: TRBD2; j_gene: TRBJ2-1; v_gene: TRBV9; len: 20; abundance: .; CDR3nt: TGTGCCAGCAGCCTAAATCCGGAGTTGAGCGGGAGGGCCGGGTACAATGAGCAGTTCTTC; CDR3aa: CASSLNPELSGRAGYNEQFF
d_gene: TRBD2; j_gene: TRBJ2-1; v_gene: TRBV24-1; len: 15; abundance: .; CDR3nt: TGTGCCACCAGTGATCGGACTAGCGGGAGCGATGAGCAGTTCTTC; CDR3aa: CATSDRTSGSDEQFF
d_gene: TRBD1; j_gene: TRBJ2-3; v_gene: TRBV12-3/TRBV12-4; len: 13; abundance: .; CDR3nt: TGTGCCAGCGTGCATCAGGGGGCGGATACGCAGTATTTT; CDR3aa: CASVHQGADTQYF
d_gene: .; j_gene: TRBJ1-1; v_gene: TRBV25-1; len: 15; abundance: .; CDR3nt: TGTGCCAGCAGTGAGGTTGGGAGATGGAACACTGAAGCTTTCTTT; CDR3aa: CASSEVGRWNTEAFF
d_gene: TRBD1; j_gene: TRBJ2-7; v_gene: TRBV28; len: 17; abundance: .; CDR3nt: TGTGCCAGCAGTTTAGCTTTCGGGACAGGGGGCATGGACGAGCAGTACTTC; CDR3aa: CASSLAFGTGGMDEQYF
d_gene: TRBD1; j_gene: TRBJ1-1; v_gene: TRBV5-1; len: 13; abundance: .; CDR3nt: TGCGCCAGCGACACTGACAGGGGGACTGAAGCTTTCTTT; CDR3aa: CASDTDRGTEAFF
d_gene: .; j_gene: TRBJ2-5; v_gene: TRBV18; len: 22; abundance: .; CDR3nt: TGTGCCAGCTCACCAGATCTCAGATGGCCCCCCCCACCGGACAGCGAACAAGAGACCCAGTACTTC; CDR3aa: CASSPDLRWPPPPDSEQETQYF
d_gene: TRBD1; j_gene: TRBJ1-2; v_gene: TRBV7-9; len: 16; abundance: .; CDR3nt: TGTGCCAGCAGCTTAGCGACAGGGGGTGGCTTTGGTGGCTACACCTTC; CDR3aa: CASSLATGGGFGGYTF
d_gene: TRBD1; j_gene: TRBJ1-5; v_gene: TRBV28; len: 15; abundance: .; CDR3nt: TGTGCCAGCAGCTCACCGGGACAGGGGTATCAGCCCCAGCATTTT; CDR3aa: CASSSPGQGYQPQHF
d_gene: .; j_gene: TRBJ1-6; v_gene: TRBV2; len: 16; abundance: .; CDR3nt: TGTGCCAGCAGTGGGATTCAGACAGTTTATAATTCACCCCTCCACTTT; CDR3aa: CASSGIQTVYNSPLHF
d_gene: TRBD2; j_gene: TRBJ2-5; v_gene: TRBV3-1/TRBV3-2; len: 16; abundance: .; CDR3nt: TGTGCCAGCAGCCATCGTACTAGCGGGTATCAAGAGACCCAGTACTTC; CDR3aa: CASSHRTSGYQETQYF
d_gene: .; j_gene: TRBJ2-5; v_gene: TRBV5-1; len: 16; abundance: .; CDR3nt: TGCGCCAGCAGCTTGGTTCAGGGGCCACACGAAGAGACCCAGTACTTC; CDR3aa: CASSLVQGPHEETQYF
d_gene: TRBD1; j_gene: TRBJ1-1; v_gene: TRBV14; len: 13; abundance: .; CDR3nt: TGTGCCAGCAGCTTCACAGGGGGAACTGAAGCTTTCTTT; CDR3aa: CASSFTGGTEAFF
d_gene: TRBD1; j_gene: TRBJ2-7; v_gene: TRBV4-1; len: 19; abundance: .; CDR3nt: TGCGCCAGCAGCCAAGATAACGGAGGGTACGGGACAGGGGAGTACGAGCAGTACTTC; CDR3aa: CASSQDNGGYGTGEYEQYF
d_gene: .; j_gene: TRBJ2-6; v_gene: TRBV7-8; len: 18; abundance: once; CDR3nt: TGTGCCAGCAGCTTAGATTGGGAGCTTAGCTCTGGGGCCAACGTCCTGACTTTC; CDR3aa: CASSLDWELSSGANVLTF
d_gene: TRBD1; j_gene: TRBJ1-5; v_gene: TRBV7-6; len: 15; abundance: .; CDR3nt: TGTGCCAGCAGCTTAGGGACAGGGGGCAATCAGCCCCAGCATTTT; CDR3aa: CASSLGTGGNQPQHF
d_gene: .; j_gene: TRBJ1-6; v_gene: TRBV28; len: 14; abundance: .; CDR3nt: TGTGCCAGCAGTTTATCCCGCTATAATTCACCCCTCCACTTT; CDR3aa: CASSLSRYNSPLHF
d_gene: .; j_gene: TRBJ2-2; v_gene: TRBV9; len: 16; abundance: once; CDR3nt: TGTGCCAGCAGCGGCGGACACAAACTCAGCACCGGGGAGCTGTTTTTT; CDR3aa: CASSGGHKLSTGELFF
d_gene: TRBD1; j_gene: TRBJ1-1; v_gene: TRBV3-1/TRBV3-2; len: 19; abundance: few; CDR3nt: TGTGCCAGCAGCCAAGAAACCGGGACAGGGGGTTTGAGTCGAACTGAAGCTTTCTTT; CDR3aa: CASSQETGTGGLSRTEAFF
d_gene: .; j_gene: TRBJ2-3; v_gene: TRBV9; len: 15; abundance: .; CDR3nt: TGTGCCAGCAGCGTAGGGAACCCTGCCACAGGTACGCAGTATTTT; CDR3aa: CASSVGNPATGTQYF
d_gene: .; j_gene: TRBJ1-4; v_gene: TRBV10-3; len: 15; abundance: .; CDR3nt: TGTGCCATCAGTGAGACGAACAGGGTATTTGAAAAACTGTTTTTT; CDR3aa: CAISETNRVFEKLFF
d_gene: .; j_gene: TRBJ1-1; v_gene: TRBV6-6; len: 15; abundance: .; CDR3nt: TGTGCCAGCAGTTACTCACAGGGCTTGAACACTGAAGCTTTCTTT; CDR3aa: CASSYSQGLNTEAFF
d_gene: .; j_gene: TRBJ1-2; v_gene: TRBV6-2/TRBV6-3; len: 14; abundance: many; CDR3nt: TGTGCCAGCAGTTACTCGATGGCAGGGAACGGCTACACCTTC; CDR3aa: CASSYSMAGNGYTF
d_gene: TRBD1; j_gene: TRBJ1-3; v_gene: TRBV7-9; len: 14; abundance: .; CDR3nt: TGTGCCAGCGGCGGACAGGGGGGTGGAAACACCATATATTTT; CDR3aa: CASGGQGGGNTIYF
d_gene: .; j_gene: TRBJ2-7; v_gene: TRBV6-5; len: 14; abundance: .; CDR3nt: TGTGCCAGCAGTTACTCAGGGTTGGGGCGCGAGCAGTACTTC; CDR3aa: CASSYSGLGREQYF
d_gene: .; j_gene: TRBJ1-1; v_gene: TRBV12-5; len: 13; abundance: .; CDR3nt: TGTGCTAGTGGTCCCCCAAGTCTGCCGGGAGCTTTCTTT; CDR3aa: CASGPPSLPGAFF
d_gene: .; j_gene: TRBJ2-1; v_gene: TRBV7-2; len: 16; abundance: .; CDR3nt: TGTGCCAGCAGCTTAGTCGGGACAACTGAATACAATGAGCAGTTCTTC; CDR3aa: CASSLVGTTEYNEQFF
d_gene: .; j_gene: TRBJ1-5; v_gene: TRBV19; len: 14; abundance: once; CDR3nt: TGTGCCAGCGGTACGGTTAACAGCAATCAGCCCCAGCATTTT; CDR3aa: CASGTVNSNQPQHF
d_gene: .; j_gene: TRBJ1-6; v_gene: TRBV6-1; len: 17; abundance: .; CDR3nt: TGTGCCAGCAGTGAAATGCTGTCTAGCTCCTATAATTCACCCCTCCACTTT; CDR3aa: CASSEMLSSSYNSPLHF
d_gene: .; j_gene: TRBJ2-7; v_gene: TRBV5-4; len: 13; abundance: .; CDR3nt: TGTGCCAGCAGCTTGGCAGGGGCCGACGAGCAGTACTTC; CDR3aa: CASSLAGADEQYF